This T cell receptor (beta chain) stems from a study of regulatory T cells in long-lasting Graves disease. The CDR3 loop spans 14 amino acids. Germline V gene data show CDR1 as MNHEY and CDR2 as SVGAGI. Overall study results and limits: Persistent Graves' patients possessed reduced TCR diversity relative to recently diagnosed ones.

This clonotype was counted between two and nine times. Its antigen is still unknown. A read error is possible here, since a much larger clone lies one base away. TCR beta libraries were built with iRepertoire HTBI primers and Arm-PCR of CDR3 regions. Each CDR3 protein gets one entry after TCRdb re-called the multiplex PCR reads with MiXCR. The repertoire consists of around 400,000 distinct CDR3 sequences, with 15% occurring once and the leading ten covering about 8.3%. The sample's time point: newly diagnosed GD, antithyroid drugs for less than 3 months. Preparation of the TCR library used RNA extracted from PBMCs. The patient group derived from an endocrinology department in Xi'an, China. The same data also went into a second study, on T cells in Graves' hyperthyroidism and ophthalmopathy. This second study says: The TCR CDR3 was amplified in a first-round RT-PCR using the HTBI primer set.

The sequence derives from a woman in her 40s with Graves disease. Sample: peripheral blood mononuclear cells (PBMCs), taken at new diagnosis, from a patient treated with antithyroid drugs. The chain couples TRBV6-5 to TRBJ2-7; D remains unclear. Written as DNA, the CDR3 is TGTGTCAGCAGTTACATGGGAAGCCCCTACGAGCAGTACTTC. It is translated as CVSSYMGSPYEQYF.